The next 9 T cell receptor beta chains were all read from a single sample in a study of regulatory T cells in long-lasting Graves disease. As to time point: persistent/refractory GD, antithyroid drugs over 5 years with positive TRAb. RNA isolated from PBMCs was used to make the TCR library. Construction of the TCR beta libraries employed iRepertoire HTBI primers in conjunction with Arm-PCR of CDR3 regions. TCRdb analysed the multiplex PCR reads with MiXCR anew, one entry per CDR3 protein. The data contain hundreds of thousands of distinct CDR3 sequences, approximately 21% of them singletons. The source was peripheral blood mononuclear cells (PBMCs), collected when the disease was refractory, from a patient treated with antithyroid drugs. These receptors came from a female donor with Graves disease.

CDR3 bases: TGCAGTGCTAGAAAAGGGGCCCCCGGAGGAGAGGAGACCCAGTACTTC. Encoded protein: CSARKGAPGGEETQYF. This chain uses TRBV20-1 with TRBJ2-5; D could derive from TRBD1 or TRBD2 (5 bases each). V lost 2 bases and J 5 bases, leaving 21 bases between the germline ends. The CDR3 runs 16 residues. The germline CDR1 and CDR2 sequences are DFQATT and SNEGSKA (reference sequence).

Notes on this clonotype: A much larger clone lies a single base off, so this may be a read error. This sequence joins TRBV6-2 or TRBV6-3 and TRBJ2-7; perhaps TRBD2 as D (6 bases). Germline values: CDR1 MNHEY, CDR2 SVGEGT. The CDR3 runs to 14 residues. The CDR3 sequence is CASAGTTKAYGQYF. The CDR3 region has the DNA TGTGCCAGCGCGGGGACCACTAAGGCCTACGGGCAGTACTTC.

In this sample, this clonotype turned up once. V is TRBV11-2 and J is TRBJ2-1; 8 bases agree with TRBD1. The V segment lost 4 bases and the J segment 6 bases; nucleotides outside the gene matches: 2. CDR3 length equals 13 residues. Germline V gene lookup returns CDR1 SGHAT and CDR2 FQNNGV. DNA for the CDR3: TGTGCCAGCAGCTGGACAGGGCCCAATGAGCAGTTCTTC. Protein: CASSWTGPNEQFF. The whole variable domain, filled in from reference TRBV11-2 and TRBJ2-1, reads EAGVAQSPRYKIIEKRQSVAFWCNPISGHATLYWYQQILGQGPKLLIQFQNNGVVDDSQLPKDRFSAERLKGVDSTLKIQPAKLEDSAVYLCASSWTGPNEQFFGPGTRLTVL.

The chain's CDR3 is CASSLHPGGAGNTIYF. The DNA of the CDR3 is TGTGCCAGCAGCCTACATCCTGGGGGCGCTGGAAACACCATATATTTT. The rearrangement links TRBV7-3 to TRBJ1-3; a weak D match, TRBD1 (6 bases). The CDR3 contains 16 residues. V was clipped by 5 bases and J by 2 bases, with 16 bases between them. Germline assignment: CDR1 SGHTA and CDR2 FQGTGA. Supplemented by reference TRBV7-3 and TRBJ1-3, the full variable domain reads GAGVSQTPSNKVTEKGKYVELRCDPISGHTALYWYRQSLGQGPEFLIYFQGTGAADDSGLPNDRFFAVRPEGSVSTLKIQRTERGDSAVYLCASSLHPGGAGNTIYFGEGSWLTVV.

This clonotype was counted at least ten times. The V gene is TRBV11-2, the J gene TRBJ2-7, with 7 bases lining up with TRBD1. V lost 5 bases and J lost 2; bases outside the gene matches: 12. CDR3 length equals 16 residues. Germline CDR1 reads SGHAT; CDR2 reads FQNNGV. The CDR3, as DNA: TGTGCCAGCAGCGAAGAATTGTGGCAGGGGGCCTACGAGCAGTACTTC. It is translated as CASSEELWQGAYEQYF.

This clonotype was counted a few times. J is TRBJ2-2 and V is TRBV20-1; 9 bases align to TRBD2. Trimming at V came to 6 bases and at J to 6 bases, leaving 11 bases not matched to a gene. Germline V gene sequence: CDR1 DFQATT, CDR2 SNEGSKA (reference sequence). The CDR3 covers 15 residues. The CDR3 DNA sequence: TGCAGTGCCATTAGCGGGAGAGCTGTTGCCGGGGAGCTGTTTTTT. Protein: CSAISGRAVAGELFF.

The J gene is TRBJ1-2, the V gene TRBV12-3 or TRBV12-4, with a possible D match to TRBD1 (5 bases). The V and J ends lost 3 bases and 7 bases respectively, with 15 bases between them. This CDR3 is 14 amino acids long. This CDR3 is CASSFRAALAGYTF. The CDR3, as DNA: TGTGCCAGCAGTTTCAGGGCCGCTCTAGCTGGCTACACCTTC.

There are many counts of this clonotype. V and J are TRBV10-3 and TRBJ2-2, with 7 bases lining up with TRBD1. Germline V CDR1 and CDR2: ENHRY, SYGVKD. This CDR3 has 15 residues. V shed 6 bases and J 2 bases; nucleotides not matched to a gene: 6. The CDR3: CAISLGTENTGELFF. CDR3 coding DNA: TGTGCCATCAGCCTCGGGACAGAAAACACCGGGGAGCTGTTTTTT.

This clonotype has ten or more counts. The chain carries TRBV25-1 and TRBJ1-1, with TRBD1 as a possible D gene (5 bases). The V end was cut by 4 bases, the J end by 1 base, with 13 bases between. CDR1 is MGHDK and CDR2 is SYGVNS in the germline V gene. This CDR3 has 15 residues. The CDR3 loop reads CASSANRIPNTEAFF. As DNA, the CDR3 is TGTGCCAGCAGTGCCAACAGGATACCGAACACTGAAGCTTTCTTT.